Following are 30 T cell receptor beta chains from one sample sequenced in a study of T cells in Graves' hyperthyroidism and ophthalmopathy. RNA transcripts served as the template for amplifying TCR beta CDR3 regions. The HTBI set primed first-round TCR CDR3 RT-PCR. TCRdb itself ran the multiplex PCR reads through MiXCR, one entry per CDR3 protein. The sample includes about 550,000 distinct CDR3 sequences, 20% seen only once; the top ten take 26%. Specimen: blood. The receptors stem from a man aged 18 to 30 with Graves' hyperthyroidism.

This clonotype was seen repeatedly, ten times or more. CDR3 in DNA: TGTGCCAGCAGTTTCACCCCAGCGGGGCCATCCTACGAGCAGTACTTC. Its translation: CASSFTPAGPSYEQYF. The chain combines TRBV6-2 or TRBV6-3 with TRBJ2-7, with 7 bases fitting TRBD2. The CDR3 runs 16 residues. The germline CDR1 and CDR2 sequences are MNHEY and SVGEGT. Unmatched junction bases numbered 10, after V lost 4 bases and J lost 1 base.

CDR3 DNA: TGTGCCAGCAGCTTTATCCCCCCAGGACTAGCGGGGACCCGGAAGACCCAGTACTTC. Residues: CASSFIPPGLAGTRKTQYF. The rearrangement joins TRBV7-8 to TRBJ2-5; the match to TRBD2 covers 12 bases. The CDR3 consists of 19 residues. In germline, CDR1 is SGHVS, CDR2 FQNEAQ. The V segment lost 3 bases and the J segment 6 bases; nucleotides outside the gene matches: 17.

This clonotype was seen repeatedly, ten times or more. The chain employs TRBV28 and TRBJ2-5; the match to TRBD1 covers 7 bases. The germline CDR1 and CDR2 sequences are MDHEN and SYDVKM. This CDR3 spans 14 amino acids. V dropped 6 bases and J dropped 5; count of bases not matched to a gene: 9. The CDR3 reads CASSHTQGDETQYF. The CDR3 DNA sequence: TGTGCCAGCAGCCACACTCAGGGGGACGAGACCCAGTACTTC.

This clonotype has just a few counts. The V call is TRBV4-2, the J call TRBJ2-7; D is possibly TRBD2 (5 bases). The CDR3 is 16 residues long. The V end was cut by 0 bases, the J end by 0 bases, with 12 bases between. CDR1 and CDR2 from the germline V gene are LGHNA and YNFKEQ. The CDR3 region is CASSQELGETSYEQYF. CDR3 in DNA: TGTGCCAGCAGCCAAGAGTTGGGAGAAACCTCCTACGAGCAGTACTTC.

This clonotype has more than one count but fewer than ten. The rearrangement links TRBV18 to TRBJ2-7; D is uncertain. The V end was cut by 6 bases, the J end by 0 bases, with 12 bases between. The CDR3 totals 14 residues. The germline CDR1 and CDR2 sequences are KGHSH and LQKENI. Here the CDR3 reads CASSRSTSSYEQYF. Here the CDR3 DNA reads TGTGCCAGCTCCCGTTCGACCAGCTCCTACGAGCAGTACTTC.

The rearrangement uses TRBV6-1 and TRBJ1-2; 9 bases are a match to TRBD1. With V trimmed by 7 bases and J by 4 bases, 10 bases remained unmatched. The CDR3 covers 15 residues. Per germline, CDR1 MNHNS and CDR2 SASEGT. The CDR3 coding sequence is TGTGCCAGCACACCGTGGACAGGGGCAAGCTATGGCTACACCTTC. Translated: CASTPWTGASYGYTF.

This clonotype has a count of ten or more. The chain joins TRBV12-3 or TRBV12-4 to TRBJ2-7; no reliable D call. Trimming pared 5 bases from V and 3 bases from J, leaving 8 bases between. The CDR3 is made up of 12 amino acids. The CDR3 reads CASSPAYYEQYF. CDR3 bases: TGTGCCAGCAGTCCCGCTTACTACGAGCAGTACTTC.

This clonotype has just a few counts. This CDR3 is CASSFSRDSEKQYF. For the CDR3, the DNA is TGCGCCAGCAGCTTCTCCCGGGACAGCGAAAAGCAGTACTTC. The chain has TRBV5-1 and TRBJ2-7; 7 bases align to TRBD1. CDR3 length: 14 amino acids. With 2 bases clipped from V and 8 bases from J, the junction kept 10 bases outside the gene matches. Looked up from germline, CDR1 is SGHRS and CDR2 is YFSETQ.

This clonotype has only a few counts. The chain carries TRBV30 and TRBJ2-6; D is ambiguous. The V gene lost 0 bases and the J gene lost 4 bases, with 4 bases spanning the gap. The CDR3 is made up of 13 amino acids. CDR1 and CDR2 (germline): GTSNPN, SVGIG (reference sequence). CDR3: CAWSVEGANVLTF. CDR3 DNA sequence: TGTGCCTGGAGTGTAGAAGGGGCCAACGTCCTGACTTTC. The variable domain in full, with the rest retrieved from reference TRBV30 and TRBJ2-6, is SQTIHQWPATLVQPVGSPLSLECTVEGTSNPNLYWYRQAAGRGLQLLFYSVGIGQISSEVPQNLSASRPQDRQFILSSKKLLLSDSGFYLCAWSVEGANVLTFGAGSRLTVL.

The V call is TRBV6-1, the J call TRBJ1-1; 7 bases map to TRBD1. CDR1 is MNHNS, CDR2 SASEGT, per germline. This CDR3 has 13 amino acids. V lost 10 bases to trimming and J lost 1 base; unmatched junction nucleotides: 6. Here the CDR3 DNA reads TGTGCCATCAGGGACAGCACGAACACTGAAGCTTTCTTT. Its protein is CAIRDSTNTEAFF.

The chain is built from TRBV4-1 and TRBJ2-3, with 9 bases matching TRBD2. The junction had 19 bases not matched to a gene; V was cut back by 1 base and J by 11 bases. The CDR3 totals 18 residues. Germline V gene data show CDR1 as MGHRA and CDR2 as YSYEKL. CDR3 bases: TGCGCCAGCAGCCAAGTGAGACTAGCGGAAGAGAGGAGGGTTGGGCAGTATTTT. This translates into CASSQVRLAEERRVGQYF.

This clonotype was seen ten or more times. The DNA for the CDR3 is TGCAGTGCTAGAGACACAGATACATACGAGCAGTACTTC. Translation gives CSARDTDTYEQYF. V is TRBV20-1 and J is TRBJ2-7; D is ambiguous. CDR3 size: 13 residues. CDR1 is DFQATT, CDR2 SNEGSKA, per germline (reference sequence). The germline V and J ends were trimmed by 0 bases and 4 bases, with 10 bases remaining between them.

This clonotype occurred many times. The DNA for the CDR3 is TGTGCCAGCAGTGAATCGGCAGTCTATAATTCACCCCTCCACTTT. Its translation is CASSESAVYNSPLHF. The chain employs TRBV6-1 and TRBJ1-6; D gene uncertain. Deletions cut 2 bases from V and 3 bases from J, with 8 bases between. Germline V gene sequence: CDR1 MNHNS, CDR2 SASEGT. The length of the CDR3 is 15 residues.

This clonotype was seen a handful of times. The chain carries TRBV9 and TRBJ1-2; D perhaps matches TRBD1 (5 bases). This CDR3 contains 14 residues. V was trimmed by 3 bases and J by 0 bases, leaving 9 bases between them. The germline CDR1 and CDR2 sequences are SGDLS and YYNGEE. The chain's CDR3 is CASSGLTANYGYTF. The DNA of the CDR3 is TGTGCCAGCAGCGGGTTGACAGCTAACTATGGCTACACCTTC.

This clonotype showed up many times. The V call is TRBV6-1, the J call TRBJ1-5; D perhaps matches TRBD1 (5 bases). Germline V lookup: CDR1 MNHNS, CDR2 SASEGT. The CDR3 extends over 16 amino acids. Trimming took off 2 bases at V and 1 base at J, with 12 bases between the two ends. CDR3 protein: CASSEPRGLSNQPQHF. The DNA of the CDR3 is TGTGCCAGCAGTGAACCCCGGGGCCTCAGCAATCAGCCCCAGCATTTT.

At least ten counts were recorded for this clonotype. The chain is built from TRBV15 and TRBJ1-1; 7 nucleotides agree with TRBD1. V gave up 0 bases and J gave up 6 bases; unmatched junction bases: 7. CDR3 length equals 15 residues. In germline, CDR1 is LNHNV, CDR2 YYDKDF (reference sequence). CDR3 residues: CATSRDREGAAEAFF. Here the CDR3 DNA reads TGTGCCACCAGCAGAGATCGGGAGGGGGCGGCTGAAGCTTTCTTT.

Many counts were recorded for this clonotype. This chain uses TRBV20-1 with TRBJ1-1; possible D gene TRBD1, 5 bases. This CDR3 has 14 residues. Trimming took off 6 bases at V and 3 bases at J, with 17 bases between the two ends. From germline, CDR1 is DFQATT and CDR2 SNEGSKA (reference sequence). In DNA form, the CDR3 reads TGCAGTGCCCAACCGTGGGGGGGAGACACTGAAGCTTTCTTT. It specifies CSAQPWGGDTEAFF.

The chain has TRBV6-1 and TRBJ1-2, with 7 bases that match TRBD1. The CDR3 is 13 amino acids. Trimming at V came to 6 bases and at J to 4 bases, leaving 5 bases not matched to a gene. CDR1 is MNHNS, CDR2 SASEGT, per germline. CDR3 residues: CASRIGQAYGYTF. Here the CDR3 DNA reads TGTGCCAGCAGGATCGGACAGGCCTATGGCTACACCTTC.

This chain connects TRBV6-2 or TRBV6-3 to TRBJ2-2; 7 positions match TRBD1. V lost 6 bases and J lost 5; bases outside the gene matches: 12. CDR1 and CDR2 from the germline V gene are MNHEY and SVGEGT. The CDR3 is made up of 16 amino acids. The CDR3 spells CASSQGGGRRTGELFF. The DNA for the CDR3 is TGTGCCAGCAGCCAAGGGGGCGGGCGCAGGACCGGGGAGCTGTTTTTT.

This clonotype has just a few counts. This sequence may be a read error, since a much larger clone differs from it by one base. The gene calls are TRBV28 and TRBJ2-2; D may be TRBD1 or TRBD2 (5 bases each). The V gene's germline CDR1 is MDHEN and CDR2 SYDVKM. The CDR3 totals 16 residues. Trimming took off 7 bases at V and 5 bases at J, with 20 bases between the two ends. CDR3: CASKEAKGTMTGELFF. CDR3 in DNA: TGTGCCAGCAAAGAGGCCAAAGGGACCATGACCGGGGAGCTGTTTTTT.

This clonotype appeared many times. The V gene is TRBV2, the J gene TRBJ2-7; 14 nucleotides match TRBD2. The CDR3 is 15 amino acids. V shed 5 bases, J shed 4 bases, and the junction held 4 bases outside the gene matches. The germline V gene has CDR1 SNHLY and CDR2 FYNNEI. For the CDR3, the DNA is TGTGCCAGCAGTCCACGACTAGCGGGGGGGTACGAGCAGTACTTC. It translates to CASSPRLAGGYEQYF.

This clonotype was seen a handful of times. The chain joins TRBV28 to TRBJ2-5, with D perhaps given as TRBD1 or TRBD2 (5 bases each). CDR1 MDHEN and CDR2 SYDVKM come from the germline V gene. The CDR3 has 14 residues. V dropped 6 bases and J dropped 0 bases, with 11 bases sitting between them. Written as DNA, the CDR3 is TGTGCCAGCAGCTTTGGGGGACACCAAGAGACCCAGTACTTC. Residues: CASSFGGHQETQYF.

CDR3 sequence (DNA): TGCGCCAGCAGCCCACGTGGGGCGCGAGACTATGGCTACACCTTC. Protein sequence: CASSPRGARDYGYTF. The genes are TRBV4-1 and TRBJ1-2, with D perhaps matching TRBD1 (5 bases). The CDR3 has 15 residues. Between the trimmed V and J ends, which lost 4 bases and 3 bases, there was a span of 15 bases. The germline V gene has CDR1 MGHRA and CDR2 YSYEKL.

This clonotype was seen ten or more times. The chain carries TRBV6-5 and TRBJ1-2, with unresolved D. This CDR3 is built from 15 residues. Germline values: CDR1 MNHEY, CDR2 SVGAGI. The V end was cut by 0 bases, the J end by 6 bases, with 14 bases between. The CDR3 loop reads CASSYSRQAVDGYTF. DNA of the CDR3: TGTGCCAGCAGTTACTCCCGTCAGGCGGTCGATGGCTACACCTTC.

This sequence joins TRBV6-1 and TRBJ2-4, with D tentatively TRBD1 (5 bases). Trimming took 2 bases from V and 0 from J, leaving 14 bases between them. This CDR3 is built from 17 residues. Germline lookup yields CDR1 MNHNS and CDR2 SASEGT. For the CDR3, the DNA is TGTGCCAGCAGTGAAAGGCGCAGGGTCCTAGCCAAAAACATTCAGTACTTC. It is translated as CASSERRRVLAKNIQYF.

The rearrangement joins TRBV30 to TRBJ1-5, with a weak D call TRBD1 (5 bases). Germline lookup yields CDR1 GTSNPN and CDR2 SVGIG (reference sequence). Deletions cut 0 bases from V and 8 bases from J, with 26 bases between. The CDR3 totals 18 residues. The CDR3: CAWSVQRTPTGMGKPQHF. The CDR3 DNA reads TGTGCCTGGAGTGTACAACGTACCCCCACAGGAATGGGTAAGCCCCAGCATTTT.

Regarding this clonotype: One base away lies a much larger clone, so this may be a sequencing read error. For the CDR3, the DNA is TGTGCCAGCAGGCCCTTGGGGCGGGGGCCGAACACCGGGGAGCTGTTGTTT. Amino acid sequence: CASRPLGRGPNTGELLF. J is TRBJ2-2 and V is TRBV2; D possibly corresponds to TRBD2 (7 bases). From germline, CDR1 is SNHLY and CDR2 FYNNEI. This CDR3 comprises 17 residues.

This clonotype was counted at least ten times. This chain links TRBV20-1 with TRBJ2-5; 8 bases match TRBD2. This CDR3 contains 14 residues. The V gene's germline CDR1 is DFQATT and CDR2 SNEGSKA (reference sequence). After removal of 5 bases from V and 4 bases from J, the junction contained 9 bases not matched to a gene. The CDR3 region has the DNA TGCAGTGCTCCCAACTTCGGGGGGGCAGAGACCCAGTACTTC. Translated, it gives CSAPNFGGAETQYF.

This clonotype was seen at least ten times. The chain couples TRBV24-1 to TRBJ2-7; TRBD1 aligns across 7 bases. The CDR3 has 13 amino acids. The J segment lost 6 bases and the V segment lost 4 bases, leaving 5 bases of the junction unmatched. In germline, CDR1 is KGHDR, CDR2 SFDVKD. The CDR3 reads CATSEDTGAEQYF. The CDR3 DNA reads TGTGCCACCAGTGAAGATACAGGGGCCGAGCAGTACTTC.

This clonotype was recorded once. A much larger clone sits a single nucleotide away, making a read error possible. The chain uses TRBV6-1 and TRBJ1-5; D not certain. Germline V lookup: CDR1 MNHNS, CDR2 SASEGT. This CDR3 spans 13 amino acids. For the CDR3, the DNA is TGTGCCGGCAGCCGGTGGAGCAATCAGCCCCAGCATTTT. Encoded protein: CAGSRWSNQPQHF.